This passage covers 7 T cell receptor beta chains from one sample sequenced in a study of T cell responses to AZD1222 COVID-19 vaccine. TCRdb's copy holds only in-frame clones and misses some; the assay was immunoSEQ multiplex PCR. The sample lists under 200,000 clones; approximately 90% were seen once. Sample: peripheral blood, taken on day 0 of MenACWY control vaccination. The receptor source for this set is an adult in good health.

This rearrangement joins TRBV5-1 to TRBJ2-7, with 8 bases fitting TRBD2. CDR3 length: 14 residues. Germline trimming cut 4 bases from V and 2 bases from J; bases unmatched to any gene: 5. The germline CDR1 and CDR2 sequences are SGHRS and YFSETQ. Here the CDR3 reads CASSPVAGPYEQYF. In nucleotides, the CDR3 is TGCGCCAGCAGCCCGGTAGCGGGACCCTACGAGCAGTACTTC.

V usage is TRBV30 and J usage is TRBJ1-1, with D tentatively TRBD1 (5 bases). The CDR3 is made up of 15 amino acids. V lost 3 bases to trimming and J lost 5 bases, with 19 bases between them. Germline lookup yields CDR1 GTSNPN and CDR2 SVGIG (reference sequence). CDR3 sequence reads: CAWRDTGPFLTEAFF. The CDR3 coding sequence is TGTGCCTGGAGGGATACGGGACCCTTTTTGACTGAAGCTTTCTTT.

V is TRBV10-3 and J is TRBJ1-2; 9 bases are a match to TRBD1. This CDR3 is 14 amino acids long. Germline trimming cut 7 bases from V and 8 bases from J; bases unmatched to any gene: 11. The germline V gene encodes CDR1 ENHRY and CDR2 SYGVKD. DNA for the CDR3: TGTGCCATCACTGGGACAGGGACGGTTGGAGGCTACACCTTC. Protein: CAITGTGTVGGYTF.

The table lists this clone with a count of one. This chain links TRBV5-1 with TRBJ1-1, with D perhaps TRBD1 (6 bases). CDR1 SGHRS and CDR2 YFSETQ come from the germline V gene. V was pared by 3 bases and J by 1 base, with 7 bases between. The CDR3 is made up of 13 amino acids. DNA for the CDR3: TGCGCCAGCAGCTCGGGACAGAACACTGAAGCTTTCTTT. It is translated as CASSSGQNTEAFF. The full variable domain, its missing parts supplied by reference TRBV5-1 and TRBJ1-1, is KAGVTQTPRYLIKTRGQQVTLSCSPISGHRSVSWYQQTPGQGLQFLFEYFSETQRNKGNFPGRFSGRQFSNSRSEMNVSTLELGDSALYLCASSSGQNTEAFFGQGTRLTVV.

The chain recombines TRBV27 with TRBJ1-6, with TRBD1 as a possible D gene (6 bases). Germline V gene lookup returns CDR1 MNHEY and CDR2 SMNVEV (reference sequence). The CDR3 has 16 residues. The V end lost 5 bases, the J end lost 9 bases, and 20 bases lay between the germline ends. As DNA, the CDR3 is TGTGCCAGCAGTACCCTCTTGGGACAAAGAGTTTCACCCCTCCACTTT. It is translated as CASSTLLGQRVSPLHF.

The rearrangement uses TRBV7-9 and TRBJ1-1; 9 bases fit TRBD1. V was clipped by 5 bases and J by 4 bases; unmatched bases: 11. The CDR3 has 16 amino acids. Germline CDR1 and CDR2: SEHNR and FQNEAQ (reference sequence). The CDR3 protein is CASSPPWMDRGTEAFF. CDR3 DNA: TGTGCCAGCAGCCCCCCTTGGATGGACAGGGGCACTGAAGCTTTCTTT.

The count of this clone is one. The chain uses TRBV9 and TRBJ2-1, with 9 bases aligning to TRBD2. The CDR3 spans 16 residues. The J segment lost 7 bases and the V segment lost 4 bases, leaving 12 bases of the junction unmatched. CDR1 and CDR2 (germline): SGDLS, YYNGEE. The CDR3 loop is CASSPRGSGSLNEQFF. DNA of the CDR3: TGTGCCAGCAGCCCCCGGGGTAGCGGGAGCTTAAATGAGCAGTTCTTC.